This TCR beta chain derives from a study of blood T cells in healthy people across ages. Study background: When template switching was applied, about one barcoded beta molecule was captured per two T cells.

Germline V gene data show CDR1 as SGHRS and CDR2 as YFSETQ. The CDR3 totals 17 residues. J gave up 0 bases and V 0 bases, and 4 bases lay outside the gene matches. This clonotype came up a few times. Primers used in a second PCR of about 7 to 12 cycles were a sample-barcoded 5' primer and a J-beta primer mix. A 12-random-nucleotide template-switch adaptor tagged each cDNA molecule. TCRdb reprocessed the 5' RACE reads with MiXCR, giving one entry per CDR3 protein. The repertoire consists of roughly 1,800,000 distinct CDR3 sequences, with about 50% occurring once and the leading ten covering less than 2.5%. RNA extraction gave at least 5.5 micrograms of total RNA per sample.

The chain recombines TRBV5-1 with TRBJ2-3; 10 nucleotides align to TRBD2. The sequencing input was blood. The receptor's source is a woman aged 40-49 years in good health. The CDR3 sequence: CASSLDLAGDSTDTQYF. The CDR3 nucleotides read TGCGCCAGCAGCTTGGACCTAGCGGGGGATAGCACAGATACGCAGTATTTT. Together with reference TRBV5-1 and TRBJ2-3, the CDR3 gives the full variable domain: KAGVTQTPRYLIKTRGQQVTLSCSPISGHRSVSWYQQTPGQGLQFLFEYFSETQRNKGNFPGRFSGRQFSNSRSEMNVSTLELGDSALYLCASSLDLAGDSTDTQYFGPGTRLTVL.